This entry features one T cell receptor (beta chain) sequence. This sample stems from a study of blood T cell repertoires in COVID-19. Study as a whole: Samples came from the United States, Italy and Spain, spanning acute and convalescent COVID-19. The analysed material was cDNA or gDNA that came from T cells, B-cell-depleted T cells, or PBMCs.

CDR1 is SGDLS, CDR2 YYNGEE, per germline. CDR3 length: 15 residues. V lost 0 bases to trimming and J lost 4 bases; unmatched junction nucleotides: 3. Methods used by the authors: Estimates of nucleated cell counts were drawn from the amplification of reference gene primers. Assay used: immunoSEQ multiplex PCR; TCRdb lists only in-frame clones, some missing. The DNA was the basis for D and trimming; V, J and clone size are from that table. The sample has some 370,000 clones, 70% to 90% seen once. The receptor comes from a man aged 35 to 55 with acute or convalescent COVID-19. Sequencing input: peripheral blood. The V gene is TRBV9, the J gene TRBJ2-3; 9 bases line up with TRBD2. The CDR3 region is CASSVGGLAADTQYF. CDR3 coding DNA: TGTGCCAGCAGCGTAGGGGGACTAGCAGCAGATACGCAGTATTTT. The full variable domain, rest sourced from reference TRBV9 and TRBJ2-3, is DSGVTQTPKHLITATGQRVTLRCSPRSGDLSVYWYQQSLDQGLQFLIQYYNGEERAKGNILERFSAQQFPDLHSELNLSSLELGDSALYFCASSVGGLAADTQYFGPGTRLTVL.